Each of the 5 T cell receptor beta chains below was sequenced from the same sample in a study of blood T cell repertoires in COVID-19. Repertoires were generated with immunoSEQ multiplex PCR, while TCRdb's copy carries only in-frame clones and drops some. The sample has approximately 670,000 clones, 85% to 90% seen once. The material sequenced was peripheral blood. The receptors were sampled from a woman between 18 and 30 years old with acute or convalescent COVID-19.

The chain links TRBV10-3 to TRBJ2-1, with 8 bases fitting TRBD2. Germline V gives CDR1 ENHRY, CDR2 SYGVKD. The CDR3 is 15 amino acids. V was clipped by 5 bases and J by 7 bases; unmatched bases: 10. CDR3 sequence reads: CAISPGRGVPNEQFF. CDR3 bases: TGTGCCATCAGTCCCGGGAGGGGGGTCCCGAATGAGCAGTTCTTC.

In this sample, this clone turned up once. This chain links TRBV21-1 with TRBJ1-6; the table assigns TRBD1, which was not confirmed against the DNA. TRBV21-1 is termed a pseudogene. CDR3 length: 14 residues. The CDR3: CASRVQGENSPLHF. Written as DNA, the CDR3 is TGTGCCAGCAGAGTACAGGGGGAAAATTCACCCCTCCACTTT.

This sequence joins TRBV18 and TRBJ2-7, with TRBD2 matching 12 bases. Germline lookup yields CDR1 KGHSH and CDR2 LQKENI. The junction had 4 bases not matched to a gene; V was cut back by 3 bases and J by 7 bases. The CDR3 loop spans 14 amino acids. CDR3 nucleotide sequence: TGTGCCAGCTCACCCCTAGCGGGGGGGCTTGAGCAGTACTTC. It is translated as CASSPLAGGLEQYF.

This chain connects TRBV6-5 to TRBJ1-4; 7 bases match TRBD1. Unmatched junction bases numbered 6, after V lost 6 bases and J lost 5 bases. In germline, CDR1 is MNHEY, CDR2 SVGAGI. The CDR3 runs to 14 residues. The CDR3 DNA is TGTGCCAGCAGGGAGACAGGGCGCAATGAAAAACTGTTTTTT. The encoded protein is CASRETGRNEKLFF.

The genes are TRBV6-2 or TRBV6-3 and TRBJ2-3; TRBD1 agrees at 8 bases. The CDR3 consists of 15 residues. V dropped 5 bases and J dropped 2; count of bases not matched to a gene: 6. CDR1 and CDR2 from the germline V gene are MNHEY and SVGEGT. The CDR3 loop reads CASSGGTGLTDTQYF. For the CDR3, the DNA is TGTGCCAGCAGTGGGGGGACAGGCCTCACAGATACGCAGTATTTT.